The next 27 T cell receptor beta chains were all read from a single sample in a study of T cell repertoires and Cas9 in healthy adults. TCRdb's copy holds only in-frame clones and misses some; the assay was immunoSEQ multiplex PCR. This sample yields almost 15,000 clones, of which around nine tenths are seen a single time; about 2.1% belongs to the top ten. The sequencing sample was made of Tregs (CD4+, CD25+, CD127-, CD137-, CD154-) from PBMCs; culture status not recorded. These receptors came from a human donor in good health.

The chain combines TRBV10-3 with TRBJ2-1; no firm D call. Germline lookup yields CDR1 ENHRY and CDR2 SYGVKD. V was clipped by 4 bases and J by 9 bases, with 10 bases between them. CDR3 size: 12 residues. In nucleotides, the CDR3 is TGTGCCATCAGTGTCGCTTCAGCTGAGCAGTTCTTC. It yields the protein CAISVASAEQFF.

The gene calls are TRBV7-9 and TRBJ1-2; 7 bases map to TRBD1. V dropped 5 bases and J dropped 4; count of bases not matched to a gene: 10. Germline-derived CDR1 and CDR2 are SEHNR and FQNEAQ (reference sequence). The CDR3 spans 15 residues. CDR3 coding DNA: TGTGCCAGCAGCCCCGACGGGACAGCCATCTATGGCTACACCTTC. The encoded protein is CASSPDGTAIYGYTF.

This clone was detected once. The chain links TRBV28 to TRBJ1-4; the D is unclear. CDR3 length: 14 amino acids. V shed 6 bases and J shed 3 bases, with 11 bases lying between them. The V gene's germline CDR1 is MDHEN and CDR2 SYDVKM. CDR3 sequence reads: CASSYRGSNEKLFF. CDR3 in DNA: TGTGCCAGCAGCTATCGTGGTTCTAATGAAAAACTGTTTTTT.

CDR3 DNA: TGCGCCAGCAGTGAGTCAAGGGGAAGGGAGACCCAGTACTTC. Its protein product is CASSESRGRETQYF. The chain links TRBV10-2 to TRBJ2-5, with a tentative D call TRBD1 (5 bases). Trimming shortened V by 0 bases and J by 5 bases, and 10 bases separated the two germline ends. The CDR3 spans 14 residues. The V gene's germline CDR1 is WSHSY and CDR2 SAAADI.

This clone was seen once. This CDR3 reads CAILGGKGDYGYTF. CDR3 in DNA: TGTGCCATCCTTGGGGGGAAGGGCGACTATGGCTACACCTTC. The V and J genes are TRBV10-3 and TRBJ1-2, with a possible D match to TRBD1 (5 bases). Trimming took off 8 bases at V and 3 bases at J, with 16 bases between the two ends. The CDR3 is 14 residues long. CDR1 and CDR2 from the germline V gene are ENHRY and SYGVKD.

This rearrangement joins TRBV19 to TRBJ2-1; TRBD1 matches 9 bases. With V trimmed by 3 bases and J by 7 bases, 10 bases remained unmatched. This CDR3 comprises 16 residues. CDR1 is LNHDA and CDR2 is SQIVND in the germline V gene (reference sequence). This CDR3 is CASSIAHGQGRNEQFF. Here the CDR3 DNA reads TGTGCCAGTAGTATCGCCCACGGACAGGGGCGGAATGAGCAGTTCTTC. The whole variable domain, remainder taken from reference TRBV19 and TRBJ2-1, is DGGITQSPKYLFRKEGQNVTLSCEQNLNHDAMYWYRQDPGQGLRLIYYSQIVNDFQKGDIAEGYSVSREKKESFPLTVTSAQKNPTAFYLCASSIAHGQGRNEQFFGPGTRLTVL.

The V and J genes are TRBV10-3 and TRBJ1-4; D remains unclear. This CDR3 is built from 15 residues. With 2 bases removed from V and 0 bases from J, the gap between germline ends came to 7 bases. Germline CDR1 reads ENHRY; CDR2 reads SYGVKD. This CDR3 is CAISEGGATNEKLFF. The DNA for the CDR3 is TGTGCCATCAGTGAGGGAGGCGCAACTAATGAAAAACTGTTTTTT.

The chain recombines TRBV7-6 with TRBJ1-1; the D gene is possibly TRBD1 (6 bases). V dropped 1 base and J dropped 3 bases, with 15 bases sitting between them. Germline CDR1 SGHVS, CDR2 FNYEAQ. The CDR3 has 16 amino acids. CDR3 protein: CASSLVGGARYTEAFF. The CDR3 DNA reads TGTGCCAGCAGCTTAGTTGGGGGGGCTAGGTACACTGAAGCTTTCTTT. Using reference TRBV7-6 and TRBJ1-1 for the parts outside the CDR3, the full variable domain is GAGVSQSPRYKVTKRGQDVALRCDPISGHVSLYWYRQALGQGPEFLTYFNYEAQQDKSGLPNDRFSAERPEGSISTLTIQRTEQRDSAMYRCASSLVGGARYTEAFFGQGTRLTVV.

The CDR3 spells CASGRDRVRKLFF. In DNA, the CDR3 is TGTGCCAGCGGACGGGACAGGGTCCGGAAACTGTTTTTT. This chain joins TRBV6-5 and TRBJ1-4; 9 bases fit TRBD1. Germline CDR1 is MNHEY and CDR2 is SVGAGI. V lost 8 bases and J lost 11; bases outside the gene matches: 9. The CDR3 is 13 residues long.

The CDR3 region is CASSLWVSSGSSYEQYF. In DNA form, the CDR3 reads TGCGCCAGCAGCTTGTGGGTATCTAGCGGGAGCTCCTACGAGCAGTACTTC. The chain links TRBV5-1 to TRBJ2-7; 10 positions agree with TRBD2. The germline gives CDR1 SGHRS, CDR2 YFSETQ. V shed 1 base, J shed 0 bases, and the junction held 7 bases outside the gene matches. This CDR3 comprises 17 residues.

The J gene is TRBJ2-7, the V gene TRBV19; D ambiguous. The germline CDR1 and CDR2 sequences are LNHDA and SQIVND (reference sequence). The CDR3 is made up of 13 amino acids. V lost 6 bases and J 1 base, leaving 10 bases between the germline ends. CDR3 bases: TGTGCCAGTAGGTCCAGGATGTCCTACGAGCAGTACTTC. Residues: CASRSRMSYEQYF.

The V call is TRBV29-1, the J call TRBJ2-7; D not certain. Trimming stripped 6 bases from V and 2 bases from J, with 8 bases between. Per germline, CDR1 SQVTM and CDR2 ANQGSEA. The CDR3 totals 11 residues. CDR3 in amino acids: CSVRFTYEQYF. The DNA of the CDR3 is TGCAGCGTGAGGTTTACCTACGAGCAGTACTTC.

The CDR3 nucleotides read TGTGCCAGCAGCTTAGGTGGCGCTAGCGGCACAGATACGCAGTATTTT. Protein sequence: CASSLGGASGTDTQYF. V is TRBV11-3 and J is TRBJ2-3; D is perhaps TRBD2 (6 bases). V lost 1 base, J lost 1 base, and 12 bases lay in between. The V gene's germline CDR1 is SGHNT and CDR2 YENEEA. This CDR3 region has 16 residues.

V is TRBV15 and J is TRBJ2-7; D gene ambiguous. Germline V gene sequence: CDR1 LNHNV, CDR2 YYDKDF (reference sequence). The CDR3 loop spans 16 amino acids. With 0 bases removed from V and 4 bases from J, the gap between germline ends came to 16 bases. CDR3 sequence reads: CATSRDYPPGAYEQYF. The DNA of the CDR3 is TGTGCCACCAGCAGAGATTATCCTCCGGGCGCATACGAGCAGTACTTC.

Comments on this clone: A read error may produce the germline difference seen at one junction end. The same CDR3 is also encoded by other DNA sequences in this sample. J is TRBJ1-5 and V is TRBV27; D gene ambiguous. CDR1 and CDR2 from the germline V gene are MNHEY and SMNVEV (reference sequence). The CDR3 is 14 amino acids. CDR3 in amino acids: CASSLFGPNQPQHF. For the CDR3, the DNA is TGTGCCAGCAGTTTATTTGGTCCGAATCAGCCACAGCATTTT.

The V and J genes are TRBV10-3 and TRBJ2-7; weak D call: TRBD1 (6 bases). Germline values: CDR1 ENHRY, CDR2 SYGVKD. V was trimmed by 10 bases and J by 3 bases, leaving 13 bases between them. The CDR3 covers 12 residues. CDR3 DNA: TGTGCCACCAGGGGTGGAATCTACGAGCAGTACTTC. Translation gives CATRGGIYEQYF.

The chain couples TRBV4-1 to TRBJ1-1; TRBD1 matches 10 bases. The CDR3 contains 14 residues. J gave up 4 bases and V 6 bases, and 5 bases lay outside the gene matches. Looked up from germline, CDR1 is MGHRA and CDR2 is YSYEKL. CDR3 in amino acids: CASSHRDRGTEAFF. In DNA form, the CDR3 reads TGCGCCAGCAGTCACCGGGACAGGGGCACTGAAGCTTTCTTT.

By frequency in the sample, this clone is medium-sized. The J gene is TRBJ1-2, the V gene TRBV5-5, with 9 positions matching TRBD1. Germline CDR1 SGHKS, CDR2 YYEKEE (reference sequence). This CDR3 contains 15 residues. The V gene end was trimmed by 1 base and the J gene end by 5 bases; junction bases not matched to a gene: 6. CDR3 sequence reads: CASSLHGQGRYGYTF. The CDR3 DNA is TGTGCCAGCAGCTTGCATGGACAGGGGCGGTATGGCTACACCTTC.

A single count supports this clone. This chain joins TRBV15 and TRBJ1-2, with TRBD1 matching 9 bases. CDR3 length: 14 amino acids. Germline loops: CDR1 LNHNV, CDR2 YYDKDF (reference sequence). V lost 5 bases to trimming and J lost 6 bases; unmatched junction nucleotides: 7. The CDR3 spells CATSGPRTGDGYTF. The CDR3 DNA reads TGTGCCACCAGCGGACCTAGGACAGGGGATGGCTACACCTTC.

The chain employs TRBV7-2 and TRBJ2-5; D call uncertain. The J call may be incorrect, as the DNA end agrees better with TRBJ2-7. The V gene's germline CDR1 is SGHTA and CDR2 FQGNSA. This CDR3 is 12 amino acids long. CDR3 sequence: CASSLRSYEQYF. The CDR3 DNA reads as TGTGCCAGCAGCTTACGCAGCTACGAGCAGTACTTC.

This clone was counted only a few times. V usage is TRBV6-6 and J usage is TRBJ1-1, with D hard to call. CDR1 and CDR2 from the germline V gene are MNHNY and SVGAGI (reference sequence). CDR3 length: 16 amino acids. The V end was cut by 2 bases, the J end by 0 bases, with 13 bases between. CDR3 bases: TGTGCCAGCAGTTACAGTGTGTCACAGATGAACACTGAAGCTTTCTTT. Translating it yields CASSYSVSQMNTEAFF.

This clone was recorded a few times. The CDR3 coding sequence is TGTGCCAGCAGTTACCAGGCTTACTCGAACACTGAAGCTTTCTTT. Translation: CASSYQAYSNTEAFF. The chain uses TRBV6-5 and TRBJ1-1; D gene uncertain. V lost 2 bases to trimming and J lost 1 base, with 11 bases between them. Germline V gene lookup returns CDR1 MNHEY and CDR2 SVGAGI. The CDR3 totals 15 residues.

The rearrangement joins TRBV7-2 to TRBJ2-7; TRBD1 matches 9 bases. The germline V gene has CDR1 SGHTA and CDR2 FQGNSA. The CDR3 sequence is 17 residues long. V shed 4 bases, J shed 7 bases, and the junction held 17 bases outside the gene matches. The CDR3 sequence: CASSSLGRGTGTGEQYF. CDR3 nucleotides: TGTGCCAGCAGCTCCCTCGGCCGTGGGACAGGGACGGGGGAGCAGTACTTC.

This chain connects TRBV19 to TRBJ2-5; 7 bases are a match to TRBD2. The CDR3 extends over 18 amino acids. Germline CDR1 LNHDA, CDR2 SQIVND (reference sequence). With V trimmed by 9 bases and J by 5 bases, 24 bases remained unmatched. The CDR3 region has the DNA TGTGCCAGAGTACGCCTCGGGGCGGGGGAACTAAGCGTGGAGACCCAGTACTTC. This sequence encodes CARVRLGAGELSVETQYF.

The V gene is TRBV6-5, the J gene TRBJ1-2; D remains ambiguous. CDR1 MNHEY and CDR2 SVGAGI come from the germline V gene. Trimming pared 2 bases from V and 0 bases from J, leaving 10 bases between. The CDR3 is 15 residues long. CDR3: CASSYSRVANYGYTF. In nucleotides, the CDR3 is TGTGCCAGCAGTTACAGCCGGGTGGCTAACTATGGCTACACCTTC.

The rearrangement joins TRBV2 to TRBJ1-2; 7 bases fit TRBD1. Germline values: CDR1 SNHLY, CDR2 FYNNEI. V was pared by 7 bases and J by 5 bases, with 10 bases of the junction left unmatched. This CDR3 comprises 14 residues. The CDR3: CASKRMTGHYGYTF. Here the CDR3 DNA reads TGTGCCAGCAAACGAATGACAGGGCATTATGGCTACACCTTC.

This rearrangement joins TRBV7-8 to TRBJ2-7; D may be TRBD2 (6 bases). The germline V gene encodes CDR1 SGHVS and CDR2 FQNEAQ. This CDR3 is 15 amino acids long. Trimming took 5 bases from V and 0 from J, leaving 14 bases between them. The CDR3 DNA is TGTGCCAGCAGCCACCGGGAGCGCGACTCCTACGAGCAGTACTTC. This sequence encodes CASSHRERDSYEQYF.